Following are 18 T cell receptor beta chains from one sample sequenced in a study of beta chain features in type 1 diabetes. Every bit of the isolated RNA underwent reverse transcription, so sequencing read expressed TCRB transcripts. Using immunoSEQ multiplex PCR, the repertoire was profiled, and TCRdb retains in-frame clones only, with some absent. The sample consists of 850,000 to 900,000 clones, roughly a sixth of them appearing once. Sample: naive CD4+ T cells from blood. The origin of the receptors is a woman under 30 in good health.

There are a few counts of this clone. The CDR3 loop is CASSQEPAGGLETQYF. The DNA for the CDR3 is TGCGCCAGCAGCCAAGAGCCGGCAGGGGGTTTGGAGACCCAGTACTTC. The rearrangement uses TRBV4-3 and TRBJ2-5, with TRBD1 matching 7 bases. CDR3 length equals 16 residues. V dropped 0 bases and J dropped 5; count of bases not matched to a gene: 9. Germline assignment: CDR1 LGHNA and CDR2 YSLEER.

The sample holds a few counts of this clone. V and J are TRBV25-1 and TRBJ2-3, with TRBD1 identical over 7 bases. V was pared by 5 bases and J by 0 bases, with 8 bases of the junction left unmatched. Germline CDR1 and CDR2: MGHDK and SYGVNS. The CDR3 extends over 16 amino acids. The chain's CDR3 is CASSRGGYTSTDTQYF. The CDR3 bases are TGTGCCAGCAGTAGAGGGGGCTATACTAGCACAGATACGCAGTATTTT.

The genes are TRBV7-9 and TRBJ2-1; TRBD2 agrees at 7 bases. The V gene's germline CDR1 is SEHNR and CDR2 FQNEAQ (reference sequence). V lost 0 bases and J lost 10; bases outside the gene matches: 12. This CDR3 region has 16 residues. This CDR3 is CASSLARDGRLEEQFF. In nucleotides, the CDR3 is TGTGCCAGCAGCTTAGCTCGTGACGGGAGGTTGGAGGAGCAGTTCTTC.

A few counts support this clone. The V gene is TRBV4-2, the J gene TRBJ2-3, with 7 bases fitting TRBD1. This CDR3 region has 15 residues. After removal of 2 bases from V and 2 bases from J, the junction contained 4 bases not matched to a gene. Germline V gene lookup returns CDR1 LGHNA and CDR2 YNFKEQ. CDR3 DNA sequence: TGTGCCAGCAGCCAACAGACAGGGTACACAGATACGCAGTATTTT. As protein: CASSQQTGYTDTQYF.

In this sample, this clone turned up a few times. The J gene is TRBJ1-3, the V gene TRBV6-1; D remains unclear. The V end lost 11 bases, the J end lost 0 bases, and 14 bases lay between the germline ends. The length of the CDR3 is 14 residues. The germline CDR1 and CDR2 sequences are MNHNS and SASEGT. CDR3 protein: CAAQIESSGNTIYF. The CDR3 DNA reads TGTGCCGCTCAAATCGAGAGCTCTGGAAACACCATATATTTT.

The chain is built from TRBV7-9 and TRBJ2-3; no definite D call. The CDR3 is made up of 13 amino acids. Trimming removed 5 bases at V and 0 bases at J, with 6 bases between. CDR1 and CDR2 (germline): SEHNR, FQNEAQ (reference sequence). This CDR3 reads CASSQASTDTQYF. The CDR3 bases are TGTGCCAGCAGCCAAGCTAGCACAGATACGCAGTATTTT.

The V and J genes are TRBV18 and TRBJ1-5; 7 bases are shared with TRBD1. The germline V gene encodes CDR1 KGHSH and CDR2 LQKENI. With V trimmed by 6 bases and J by 7 bases, 9 bases remained unmatched. The CDR3 totals 14 residues. The CDR3 coding sequence is TGTGCCAGCTCCCTCCGGGACAGTAGGCAGCCCCAGCATTTT. Translating it yields CASSLRDSRQPQHF. Using reference TRBV18 and TRBJ1-5 for the parts outside the CDR3, the full variable domain is NAGVMQNPRHLVRRRGQEARLRCSPMKGHSHVYWYRQLPEEGLKFMVYLQKENIIDESGMPKERFSAEFPKEGPSILRIQQVVRGDSAAYFCASSLRDSRQPQHFGDGTRLSIL.

This clone was seen a handful of times. V is TRBV27 and J is TRBJ2-7; D unresolved. Germline V gene data show CDR1 as MNHEY and CDR2 as SMNVEV (reference sequence). The ends were cut back, 6 bases at V and 5 bases at J, with 8 bases in the middle. This CDR3 comprises 11 residues. Written as DNA, the CDR3 is TGTGCCAGCAGATCTATGGACGAGCAGTACTTC. This gives the protein CASRSMDEQYF.

The rearrangement links TRBV7-8 to TRBJ1-4; TRBD1 is a possible D gene (6 bases). The CDR3 spans 14 residues. Between the trimmed V and J ends, which lost 5 bases and 7 bases, there was a span of 14 bases. Germline CDR1 SGHVS, CDR2 FQNEAQ. As DNA, the CDR3 is TGTGCCAGCAGCCTTCAGGGGATTGGTGAAAAACTGTTTTTT. As protein: CASSLQGIGEKLFF. Complete variable domain (other parts from reference TRBV7-8 and TRBJ1-4): GAGVSQSPRYKVAKRGQDVALRCDPISGHVSLFWYQQALGQGPEFLTYFQNEAQLDKSGLPSDRFFAERPEGSVSTLKIQRTQQEDSAVYLCASSLQGIGEKLFFGSGTQLSVL.

This chain links TRBV5-1 with TRBJ2-1; D is possibly TRBD1 (6 bases). This CDR3 comprises 14 residues. Germline V CDR1 and CDR2: SGHRS, YFSETQ. Trimming removed 5 bases at V and 2 bases at J, with 11 bases between. The CDR3 coding sequence is TGCGCCAGCAGTAACCGGGACACCTACAATGAGCAGTTCTTC. It is translated as CASSNRDTYNEQFF.

V and J are TRBV4-1 and TRBJ2-2; 8 positions agree with TRBD2. Germline CDR1 and CDR2: MGHRA and YSYEKL. Trimming removed 1 base from V and 4 bases from J; junction bases left unmatched: 8. The CDR3 is 17 residues long. This chain's CDR3 is CASSQVRAGVPTGELFF. In DNA form, the CDR3 reads TGCGCCAGCAGCCAAGTTCGAGCGGGAGTGCCCACCGGGGAGCTGTTTTTT.

The chain is built from TRBV15 and TRBJ2-7, with a possible D match to TRBD2 (5 bases). CDR1 and CDR2 from the germline V gene are LNHNV and YYDKDF (reference sequence). CDR3 length equals 16 residues. V gave up 0 bases and J gave up 2 bases, with 14 bases separating them. The CDR3 coding sequence is TGTGCCACCAGCAGAGAAGGAGCGGTCAGTACCTACGAGCAGTACTTC. Encoded protein: CATSREGAVSTYEQYF.

This clone was counted a few times. The V and J genes are TRBV5-4 and TRBJ2-1; D uncertain. V was trimmed by 1 base and J by 8 bases, leaving 7 bases between them. Germline CDR1 reads SGHNT; CDR2 reads YYREEE (reference sequence). The CDR3 is 12 residues long. CDR3 sequence: CASSLLDDEQFF. For the CDR3, the DNA is TGTGCCAGCAGCTTGCTGGACGATGAGCAGTTCTTC.

This clone was counted between two and nine times. Other DNA sequences from this sample encode an identical CDR3 as well. This chain links TRBV18 with TRBJ2-5; TRBD2 is a possible D gene (6 bases). CDR1 and CDR2 from the germline V gene are KGHSH and LQKENI. The CDR3 has 14 amino acids. Trimming cost V 3 bases and J 2 bases, with 10 bases left between them. CDR3 coding DNA: TGTGCCAGCTCACCCCAGGGAGGTCAAGAGACCCAGTACTTC. Protein product: CASSPQGGQETQYF.

The V call is TRBV18, the J call TRBJ1-2; D unresolved. The CDR3 has 15 amino acids. V lost 2 bases, J lost 7 bases, and 17 bases lay in between. Germline V gene sequence: CDR1 KGHSH, CDR2 LQKENI. CDR3 residues: CASSPVAGEGGGYTF. CDR3 DNA: TGTGCCAGCTCACCAGTCGCGGGCGAGGGAGGTGGCTACACCTTC.

This clone was seen a handful of times. CDR3 DNA sequence: TGTGCCAGCAGTCTCAGGGTGAACACCGGGGAGCTGTTTTTT. It translates to CASSLRVNTGELFF. The chain links TRBV28 to TRBJ2-2, with a tentative D call TRBD1 (5 bases). Germline CDR1 is MDHEN and CDR2 is SYDVKM. V lost 5 bases and J 1 base, leaving 8 bases between the germline ends. The CDR3 sequence is 14 residues long.

The sample holds a few counts of this clone. The rearrangement links TRBV27 to TRBJ2-1; D uncertain. Germline CDR1 is MNHEY and CDR2 is SMNVEV (reference sequence). This CDR3 has 16 amino acids. V lost 8 bases, J lost 2 bases, and 19 bases lay in between. CDR3 loop: CASRSARSPAYNEQFF. The DNA for the CDR3 is TGTGCCAGCCGCTCCGCCCGATCCCCAGCCTACAATGAGCAGTTCTTC.

The V gene is TRBV6-6, the J gene TRBJ1-5; 9 bases fit TRBD1. V trimming: 5 bases; J trimming: 6 bases; junction bases outside the gene matches: 5. CDR3 length equals 14 residues. Germline V gene lookup returns CDR1 MNHNY and CDR2 SVGAGI (reference sequence). Written as DNA, the CDR3 is TGTGCCAGCAGTCCCGGGACAGGGCGTCAGCCCCAGCATTTT. It encodes CASSPGTGRQPQHF.